The 26 T cell receptor beta chains reported below all come from one sample, sequenced in a study of cytomegalovirus exposure and HLA in healthy donors listed by TCRdb under 2017. The protocol used for the library was the immunoSEQ multiplex PCR assay. A mixture of 60 forward primers for TCR Vbeta segments and 13 reverse primers for TCR Jbeta segments was used in the multiplex PCR. TCRdb carries this immuneACCESS record with in-frame sequences only. Its versions omit some clonotypes, under half of them owing to an unresolved V gene in the studies checked, with the rest unexplained. Present in this sample are around 88,000 clones, about 74% of which were seen just once. About 1.7% of the sample goes to the ten largest clones. Input material: PBMCs. These receptors were collected from a male donor in good health and CMV-seronegative.

As for this clone: Other DNA sequences within the sample encode an identical CDR3. The V gene is TRBV5-1, the J gene TRBJ1-1; unclear D gene. Germline V lookup: CDR1 SGHRS, CDR2 YFSETQ. The CDR3 runs 14 residues. V was pared by 0 bases and J by 1 base, with 7 bases between. The DNA of the CDR3 is TGCGCCAGCAGCTTGGGGCAGGCGAACACTGAAGCTTTCTTT. It specifies CASSLGQANTEAFF.

The chain has TRBV2 and TRBJ2-1; D unresolved. Per germline, CDR1 SNHLY and CDR2 FYNNEI. The CDR3 has 13 residues. The V end was cut by 6 bases, the J end by 5 bases, with 11 bases between. CDR3 nucleotide sequence: TGTGCCAGCAGGAACGGAACAGACAATGAGCAGTTCTTC. Translating it yields CASRNGTDNEQFF.

The chain is built from TRBV28 and TRBJ2-7; 14 bases match TRBD2. CDR1 and CDR2 (germline): MDHEN, SYDVKM. V gave up 6 bases and J gave up 6 bases; unmatched junction bases: 10. The CDR3 runs 16 residues. CDR3 coding DNA: TGTGCCAGCAGCCTGACTAGCGGGAGGGCCCCAGGCGAGCAGTACTTC. Protein: CASSLTSGRAPGEQYF.

This chain links TRBV9 with TRBJ1-4; 8 nucleotides match TRBD1. This CDR3 contains 15 residues. V was clipped by 3 bases and J by 7 bases; unmatched bases: 8. Per germline, CDR1 SGDLS and CDR2 YYNGEE. DNA of the CDR3: TGTGCCAGCAGCGGGACAGGGATCGGCAGTGAAAAACTGTTTTTT. Amino acid sequence: CASSGTGIGSEKLFF. Supplemented by reference TRBV9 and TRBJ1-4, the full variable domain reads DSGVTQTPKHLITATGQRVTLRCSPRSGDLSVYWYQQSLDQGLQFLIQYYNGEERAKGNILERFSAQQFPDLHSELNLSSLELGDSALYFCASSGTGIGSEKLFFGSGTQLSVL.

The J gene is TRBJ2-7, the V gene TRBV6-4; TRBD2 is a possible D gene (6 bases). CDR1 MRHNA and CDR2 SNTAGT come from the germline V gene. The CDR3 extends over 13 amino acids. The V end was cut by 8 bases, the J end by 2 bases, with 13 bases between. CDR3 region: CASPDGGTYEQYF. The CDR3 DNA sequence: TGTGCCAGCCCTGACGGCGGGACCTACGAGCAGTACTTC.

The chain joins TRBV18 to TRBJ2-1; 8 bases map to TRBD2. With V trimmed by 6 bases and J by 1 base, 2 bases remained unmatched. Germline CDR1 KGHSH, CDR2 LQKENI. The CDR3 totals 14 residues. CDR3 DNA sequence: TGTGCCAGCTCTACTAGCGGATCCTACAATGAGCAGTTCTTC. Translating it yields CASSTSGSYNEQFF.

V gene TRBV9 combines with J gene TRBJ2-7; 10 bases are shared with TRBD2. Germline CDR1 is SGDLS and CDR2 is YYNGEE. The CDR3 consists of 17 residues. After removal of 0 bases from V and 4 bases from J, the junction contained 10 bases not matched to a gene. The CDR3 bases are TGTGCCAGCAGCGTAGGGCTAACTAGCGGGACGCGATACGAGCAGTACTTC. Translated, it gives CASSVGLTSGTRYEQYF.

This clone has more than one count but fewer than ten. The chain is built from TRBV5-1 and TRBJ2-7; the match to TRBD2 covers 14 bases. The CDR3 length is 17 residues. Germline values: CDR1 SGHRS, CDR2 YFSETQ. V trimming: 7 bases; J trimming: 1 base; junction bases outside the gene matches: 10. In nucleotides, the CDR3 is TGCGCCAGCGGTTCCGGGACTAGCGGGAGAGTATCCTACGAGCAGTACTTC. This gives the protein CASGSGTSGRVSYEQYF.

The chain is built from TRBV7-2 and TRBJ2-5, with 14 nucleotides matching TRBD2. The germline V gene encodes CDR1 SGHTA and CDR2 FQGNSA. The length of the CDR3 is 17 residues. V gave up 5 bases and J gave up 0 bases; unmatched junction bases: 5. The chain's CDR3 is CASSQGLAGEYQETQYF. CDR3 in DNA: TGTGCCAGCAGCCAGGGACTAGCGGGAGAGTACCAAGAGACCCAGTACTTC.

This chain links TRBV19 with TRBJ2-7, with D maybe TRBD2 (5 bases). The CDR3 has 15 amino acids. V shed 1 base and J shed 1 base, with 11 bases lying between them. Germline loops: CDR1 LNHDA, CDR2 SQIVND (reference sequence). DNA of the CDR3: TGTGCCAGTAGTATAGGACTACAGTTTTCCTACGAGCAGTACTTC. Residues: CASSIGLQFSYEQYF.

The DNA of the CDR3 is TGTGCCAGCAGCTTAGGGTCAGGTAGCAATCAGCCCCAGCATTTT. It is translated as CASSLGSGSNQPQHF. J is TRBJ1-5 and V is TRBV7-9; D is ambiguous. Trimming took off 1 base at V and 0 bases at J, with 7 bases between the two ends. The CDR3 is made up of 15 amino acids. Germline CDR1 reads SEHNR; CDR2 reads FQNEAQ (reference sequence).

CDR3: CASSQDRTVTEAPYF. The DNA for the CDR3 is TGCGCCAGCAGCCAAGATCGTACCGTTACCGAGGCTCCGTACTTC. The chain combines TRBV4-3 with TRBJ2-7; unclear D gene. Trimming pared 0 bases from V and 12 bases from J, leaving 21 bases between. This CDR3 region has 15 residues. Looked up from germline, CDR1 is LGHNA and CDR2 is YSLEER.

This rearrangement joins TRBV7-9 to TRBJ1-2; D is unresolved. Germline V gene data show CDR1 as SEHNR and CDR2 as FQNEAQ (reference sequence). Between the trimmed V and J ends, which lost 1 base and 6 bases, there was a span of 12 bases. The CDR3 has 14 amino acids. CDR3 coding DNA: TGTGCCAGCAGCTTAGGGGCAATCCCTGATGGCTACACCTTC. Residues: CASSLGAIPDGYTF.

This rearrangement joins TRBV18 to TRBJ2-5; D is possibly TRBD1 (6 bases). Trimming pared 3 bases from V and 5 bases from J, leaving 13 bases between. Per germline, CDR1 KGHSH and CDR2 LQKENI. CDR3 size: 14 residues. The CDR3 bases are TGTGCCAGCTCACCTTCAGGGGTCGGGGAGACCCAGTACTTC. Its protein is CASSPSGVGETQYF. The full variable domain, rest sourced from reference TRBV18 and TRBJ2-5, is NAGVMQNPRHLVRRRGQEARLRCSPMKGHSHVYWYRQLPEEGLKFMVYLQKENIIDESGMPKERFSAEFPKEGPSILRIQQVVRGDSAAYFCASSPSGVGETQYFGPGTRLLVL.

V is TRBV30 and J is TRBJ2-1, with 7 bases lining up with TRBD2. The CDR3 loop spans 17 amino acids. CDR1 and CDR2 (germline): GTSNPN, SVGIG (reference sequence). With V trimmed by 5 bases and J by 0 bases, 13 bases remained unmatched. The CDR3 sequence: CAWVALATRSSYNEQFF. CDR3 bases: TGTGCCTGGGTCGCACTAGCGACACGAAGCTCCTACAATGAGCAGTTCTTC.

This clone came up a few times. In DNA form, the CDR3 reads TGTGCCAGCAGTCCCGCGGGGATGAGCGGGAGCTACGAGCAGTACTTC. It encodes CASSPAGMSGSYEQYF. This chain joins TRBV28 and TRBJ2-7, with TRBD2 matching over 8 bases. The CDR3 loop spans 16 amino acids. From germline, CDR1 is MDHEN and CDR2 SYDVKM. The J segment lost 3 bases and the V segment lost 5 bases, leaving 12 bases of the junction unmatched.

This clone was seen just once. In the same sample, other DNA sequences code for this CDR3. V gene TRBV28 combines with J gene TRBJ2-7; D gene ambiguous. The V gene's germline CDR1 is MDHEN and CDR2 SYDVKM. Trimming took 2 bases from V and 3 from J, leaving 5 bases between them. The CDR3 totals 12 residues. CDR3 nucleotides: TGTGCCAGCAGTTTACTACTCTACGAGCAGTACTTC. It encodes CASSLLLYEQYF.

The V call is TRBV9, the J call TRBJ2-1; TRBD2 matches at 11 bases. CDR3 length equals 15 residues. J gave up 6 bases and V 4 bases, and 6 bases lay outside the gene matches. CDR1 is SGDLS and CDR2 is YYNGEE in the germline V gene. In DNA form, the CDR3 reads TGTGCCAGCAGCTTTACTAGCGGGAGCTCCAATGAGCAGTTCTTC. It is translated as CASSFTSGSSNEQFF. The full variable domain, in which reference TRBV9 and TRBJ2-1 provide the parts outside the CDR3, is DSGVTQTPKHLITATGQRVTLRCSPRSGDLSVYWYQQSLDQGLQFLIQYYNGEERAKGNILERFSAQQFPDLHSELNLSSLELGDSALYFCASSFTSGSSNEQFFGPGTRLTVL.

The CDR3 bases are TGTGCCAGCAGCGTAGCTGGGGGAGGTGGCTACACCTTC. Protein: CASSVAGGGGYTF. The V and J genes are TRBV9 and TRBJ1-2; a possible D gene is TRBD1 (5 bases). Per the germline V gene, CDR1 is SGDLS and CDR2 is YYNGEE. Between the trimmed V and J ends, which lost 0 bases and 7 bases, there was a span of 10 bases. The CDR3 is 13 residues long.

This clone was seen only a few times. The rearrangement uses TRBV5-1 and TRBJ2-3, with D unresolved. Germline CDR1 reads SGHRS; CDR2 reads YFSETQ. This CDR3 region has 15 residues. Deletions cut 0 bases from V and 0 bases from J, with 8 bases between. The CDR3 DNA reads TGCGCCAGCAGCTTGGAAAGTAGTAGCACAGATACGCAGTATTTT. Translation gives CASSLESSSTDTQYF.

This sequence joins TRBV5-1 and TRBJ2-1; D not resolved. CDR1 and CDR2 from the germline V gene are SGHRS and YFSETQ. CDR3 length: 12 residues. V was shortened by 5 bases and J by 9 bases, with 12 bases between the two germline ends. This chain's CDR3 is CASSPPTSEQFF. CDR3 in DNA: TGCGCCAGCAGTCCCCCAACCAGTGAGCAGTTCTTC.

This chain joins TRBV5-1 and TRBJ2-5; D unclear. The CDR3 sequence is 13 residues long. Germline CDR1 is SGHRS and CDR2 is YFSETQ. V lost 0 bases, J lost 2 bases, and 5 bases lay in between. The CDR3 nucleotides read TGCGCCAGCAGCTTGGACTTTCAAGAGACCCAGTACTTC. This sequence encodes CASSLDFQETQYF.

This chain links TRBV5-4 with TRBJ1-5; D is uncertain. The CDR3 runs to 13 residues. CDR1 is SGHNT and CDR2 is YYREEE in the germline V gene (reference sequence). Trimming pared 0 bases from V and 9 bases from J, leaving 10 bases between. CDR3 in DNA: TGTGCCAGCAGCTTGGATGGTTCGGGGCCCCAGCATTTT. Translation gives CASSLDGSGPQHF.

This clone was seen once. The chain couples TRBV5-6 to TRBJ2-3; D perhaps matches TRBD1 (6 bases). The CDR3 consists of 14 residues. The germline CDR1 and CDR2 sequences are SGHDT and YYEEEE. The V gene lost 8 bases and the J gene lost 1 base, with 14 bases spanning the gap. The DNA of the CDR3 is TGTGCCAGTGTTAGGGGGACCGGCACAGATACGCAGTATTTT. This sequence encodes CASVRGTGTDTQYF. The full variable domain, completed using reference TRBV5-6 and TRBJ2-3, is DAGVTQSPTHLIKTRGQQVTLRCSPKSGHDTVSWYQQALGQGPQFIFQYYEEEERQRGNFPDRFSGHQFPNYSSELNVNALLLGDSALYLCASVRGTGTDTQYFGPGTRLTVL.

This chain connects TRBV11-2 to TRBJ2-1; TRBD2 agrees at 12 bases. The CDR3 loop spans 17 amino acids. V gave up 5 bases and J gave up 6 bases; unmatched junction bases: 11. Per germline, CDR1 SGHAT and CDR2 FQNNGV. The CDR3 nucleotides are TGTGCCAGCAGCCCAAGACTGGGACTAGCGGGCGCCAATGAGCAGTTCTTC. Protein sequence: CASSPRLGLAGANEQFF.

V gene TRBV30 combines with J gene TRBJ1-2; D ambiguous. Germline loops: CDR1 GTSNPN, CDR2 SVGIG (reference sequence). The CDR3 spans 14 residues. V was trimmed by 0 bases and J by 8 bases, leaving 16 bases between them. Here the CDR3 reads CAWSVPGSRAGYTF. Here the CDR3 DNA reads TGTGCCTGGAGTGTACCGGGTTCGCGGGCCGGCTACACCTTC.